Shown below are 28 T cell receptor beta chains from a single sample sequenced in a study of T cells in Graves' hyperthyroidism and ophthalmopathy. There were TCR beta CDR3 regions amplified from RNA transcripts. The primer set for the first-round RT-PCR of the TCR CDR3 was HTBI. TCRdb re-called the multiplex PCR reads with MiXCR, one entry per CDR3 protein. The sample records hundreds of thousands of distinct CDR3 sequences, about 15% being singletons. Sequencing input: blood. The origin of the receptors is a woman aged 25 to 39 with Graves' hyperthyroidism that later progressed to Graves' ophthalmopathy.

This clonotype showed up just a few times. V gene TRBV2 combines with J gene TRBJ2-2; D assignment may be TRBD1 or TRBD2 (5 bases each). Between the trimmed V and J ends, which lost 0 bases and 10 bases, there was a span of 15 bases. Per the germline V gene, CDR1 is SNHLY and CDR2 is FYNNEI. This CDR3 contains 15 residues. The CDR3 reads CASSEARGVREELFF. The DNA for the CDR3 is TGTGCCAGCAGTGAAGCGCGAGGGGTGAGGGAGGAGCTGTTTTTT.

This clonotype was detected only a few times. This chain uses TRBV28 with TRBJ1-6; tentative D call: TRBD1 (5 bases). This CDR3 is 14 amino acids long. Germline lookup yields CDR1 MDHEN and CDR2 SYDVKM. The V end was cut by 8 bases, the J end by 7 bases, with 15 bases between. CDR3 protein: CASLEDGGNSPLHF. DNA for the CDR3: TGTGCCAGCTTAGAAGATGGGGGAAATTCACCCCTCCACTTT. Combining the CDR3 with reference TRBV28 and TRBJ1-6 gives the whole variable domain DVKVTQSSRYLVKRTGEKVFLECVQDMDHENMFWYRQDPGLGLRLIYFSYDVKMKEKGDIPEGYSVSREKKERFSLILESASTNQTSMYLCASLEDGGNSPLHFGNGTRLTVT.

This clonotype was seen more than once but under ten times. The chain uses TRBV20-1 and TRBJ2-5; 10 nucleotides agree with TRBD1. This CDR3 contains 13 residues. Germline loops: CDR1 DFQATT, CDR2 SNEGSKA (reference sequence). Trimming at V came to 8 bases and at J to 4 bases, leaving 7 bases not matched to a gene. The CDR3 nucleotides are TGCAGTCCCGACAGGGGGCTAGGAGAGACCCAGTACTTC. Residues: CSPDRGLGETQYF.

In this sample, this clonotype turned up many times. V usage is TRBV20-1 and J usage is TRBJ2-7; 9 nucleotides align to TRBD2. CDR3 length: 12 amino acids. Germline V gives CDR1 DFQATT, CDR2 SNEGSKA (reference sequence). With V trimmed by 6 bases and J by 6 bases, 6 bases remained unmatched. The CDR3 spells CSAASGKIEQYF. DNA for the CDR3: TGCAGTGCCGCTAGCGGGAAAATCGAGCAGTACTTC.

This clonotype was recorded a few times. The J gene is TRBJ2-7, the V gene TRBV24-1; no clear D gene. CDR3 length: 12 residues. The V and J ends lost 4 bases and 3 bases respectively, with 6 bases between them. Per the germline V gene, CDR1 is KGHDR and CDR2 is SFDVKD. CDR3: CATSEGGYEQYF. Here the CDR3 DNA reads TGTGCCACCAGTGAAGGTGGCTACGAGCAGTACTTC.

This clonotype came up many times. The chain joins TRBV2 to TRBJ1-6; 9 bases match TRBD1. The CDR3 covers 15 residues. V dropped 6 bases and J dropped 7; count of bases not matched to a gene: 7. Germline V lookup: CDR1 SNHLY, CDR2 FYNNEI. This CDR3 reads CASSSTGTGNSPLHF. CDR3 in DNA: TGTGCCAGCAGCTCAACCGGGACAGGGAATTCACCCCTCCACTTT.

The chain has TRBV18 and TRBJ2-1; 9 bases match TRBD1. V shed 4 bases and J 8 bases; nucleotides not matched to a gene: 9. Germline assignment: CDR1 KGHSH and CDR2 LQKENI. The CDR3 covers 15 residues. Here the CDR3 DNA reads TGTGCCAGCTCACTGCCGGGACAGGGTAGAGATGAGCAGTTCTTC. Amino acids: CASSLPGQGRDEQFF.

The table lists this clonotype with a few counts. This chain uses TRBV5-1 with TRBJ2-7; 9 positions match TRBD2. The CDR3 loop spans 18 amino acids. V lost 4 bases and J lost 3; bases outside the gene matches: 17. Germline V CDR1 and CDR2: SGHRS, YFSETQ. CDR3 DNA sequence: TGCGCCAGCAGCGAAGGGGCCTCGGCTAGCGGGACGGTCTACGAGCAGTACTTC. This gives the protein CASSEGASASGTVYEQYF. Using reference TRBV5-1 and TRBJ2-7 for the parts outside the CDR3, the full variable domain is KAGVTQTPRYLIKTRGQQVTLSCSPISGHRSVSWYQQTPGQGLQFLFEYFSETQRNKGNFPGRFSGRQFSNSRSEMNVSTLELGDSALYLCASSEGASASGTVYEQYFGPGTRLTVT.

This clonotype has at least ten counts. V usage is TRBV7-9 and J usage is TRBJ2-7; D gene ambiguous. With 5 bases removed from V and 5 bases from J, the gap between germline ends came to 7 bases. Per the germline V gene, CDR1 is SEHNR and CDR2 is FQNEAQ (reference sequence). This CDR3 comprises 11 residues. CDR3 residues: CASSPQDEQYF. DNA of the CDR3: TGTGCCAGCAGCCCCCAGGACGAGCAGTACTTC. Based on the CDR3 plus reference TRBV7-9 and TRBJ2-7, the full variable domain is DTGVSQNPRHKITKRGQNVTFRCDPISEHNRLYWYRQTLGQGPEFLTYFQNEAQLEKSRLLSDRFSAERPKGSFSTLEIQRTEQGDSAMYLCASSPQDEQYFGPGTRLTVT.

This clonotype was detected many times. V usage is TRBV27 and J usage is TRBJ1-1; D call uncertain. This CDR3 contains 15 residues. V was pared by 3 bases and J by 4 bases, with 15 bases between. Looked up from germline, CDR1 is MNHEY and CDR2 is SMNVEV (reference sequence). The CDR3 spells CASSFTAGLGTEAFF. The CDR3 DNA follows: TGTGCCAGCAGTTTCACGGCGGGTTTGGGCACTGAAGCTTTCTTT.

The chain recombines TRBV30 with TRBJ2-5; 11 nucleotides match TRBD1. Germline loops: CDR1 GTSNPN, CDR2 SVGIG (reference sequence). This CDR3 is 16 amino acids long. The ends lost 0 bases at V and 1 base at J; junction bases unmatched: 4. CDR3 region: CAWSVRTGGGQETQYF. CDR3 DNA sequence: TGTGCCTGGAGTGTAAGGACAGGGGGCGGCCAAGAGACCCAGTACTTC.

This clonotype was seen at least ten times. This sequence joins TRBV18 and TRBJ2-4, with D perhaps matching TRBD1 or TRBD2 (5 bases each). Germline-derived CDR1 and CDR2 are KGHSH and LQKENI. With 3 bases removed from V and 12 bases from J, the gap between germline ends came to 15 bases. The CDR3 spans 13 residues. CDR3 residues: CASSPTGTDPQYF. The CDR3, as DNA: TGTGCCAGCTCACCGACCGGGACCGATCCTCAGTACTTC.

A note on this clonotype: The junction differs from germline at one of its ends, possibly a read error. The V and J genes are TRBV12-3 or TRBV12-4 and TRBJ2-1; TRBD2 matches 11 bases. The CDR3 loop spans 14 amino acids. In nucleotides, the CDR3 is TGTGCCACCAGTTTAGGGACTAGCGGTGATGAGCAGTTCTTC. Translation: CATSLGTSGDEQFF.

This clonotype was seen many times. This chain uses TRBV28 with TRBJ1-5, with 9 bases identical to TRBD1. V gave up 4 bases and J gave up 3 bases; unmatched junction bases: 10. Looked up from germline, CDR1 is MDHEN and CDR2 is SYDVKM. CDR3 size: 17 residues. This CDR3 reads CASSSPPDRGYNQPQHF. As DNA, the CDR3 is TGTGCCAGCAGTTCGCCTCCGGACAGGGGTTACAATCAGCCCCAGCATTTT. Drawing the rest from reference TRBV28 and TRBJ1-5, the complete variable domain is DVKVTQSSRYLVKRTGEKVFLECVQDMDHENMFWYRQDPGLGLRLIYFSYDVKMKEKGDIPEGYSVSREKKERFSLILESASTNQTSMYLCASSSPPDRGYNQPQHFGDGTRLSIL.

V usage is TRBV15 and J usage is TRBJ2-2; 9 bases are shared with TRBD1. The J segment lost 8 bases and the V segment lost 2 bases, leaving 6 bases of the junction unmatched. The CDR3 spans 15 residues. Looked up from germline, CDR1 is LNHNV and CDR2 is YYDKDF (reference sequence). The CDR3 loop reads CATSRLDRGIGELFF. CDR3 nucleotides: TGTGCCACCAGCAGACTGGACAGGGGAATTGGGGAGCTGTTTTTT.

Ten or more counts support this clonotype. Written as DNA, the CDR3 is TGTGCCAGCAGGGCAGGGTCCCTGAACACTGAAGCTTTCTTT. It specifies CASRAGSLNTEAFF. The rearrangement links TRBV6-2 or TRBV6-3 to TRBJ1-1, with a possible D match to TRBD1 (5 bases). This CDR3 comprises 14 residues. The germline V and J ends were trimmed by 6 bases and 0 bases, with 11 bases remaining between them. Germline V lookup: CDR1 MNHEY, CDR2 SVGEGT.

This clonotype has at least ten counts. This chain uses TRBV11-3 with TRBJ2-7, with no clear D. Germline CDR1 SGHNT, CDR2 YENEEA. V gave up 1 base and J gave up 3 bases, with 7 bases separating them. The CDR3 runs to 13 residues. The CDR3 DNA reads TGTGCCAGCAGCTTAGGGCAGATCTACGAGCAGTACTTC. Translation: CASSLGQIYEQYF.

Many counts were recorded for this clonotype. The CDR3 DNA reads as TGTGCCAGCATCCCTAAGAACCTAGCGGGGGGAGCCGGGGAGCTGTTTTTT. Its protein product is CASIPKNLAGGAGELFF. The chain recombines TRBV2 with TRBJ2-2; 11 bases map to TRBD2. The CDR3 consists of 17 residues. V dropped 7 bases and J dropped 6; count of bases not matched to a gene: 13. Germline CDR1 SNHLY, CDR2 FYNNEI.

This clonotype was seen only a few times. The CDR3 spells CASSPWGGLQETQYF. The CDR3 DNA reads as TGTGCCAGCAGTCCCTGGGGGGGACTTCAAGAGACCCAGTACTTC. The chain joins TRBV28 to TRBJ2-5, with 7 positions matching TRBD2. The length of the CDR3 is 15 residues. Trimming at V came to 5 bases and at J to 2 bases, leaving 8 bases not matched to a gene. Germline V CDR1 and CDR2: MDHEN, SYDVKM.

This clonotype was found many times. J is TRBJ1-3 and V is TRBV3-1, with TRBD1 identical over 7 bases. Germline trimming cut 8 bases from V and 0 bases from J; bases unmatched to any gene: 4. The CDR3 sequence is 14 residues long. Germline V gene data show CDR1 as LGHDT and CDR2 as YNNKEL (reference sequence). CDR3 nucleotides: TGTGCCAGCGCCGGGACAGACTCTGGAAACACCATATATTTT. Encoded protein: CASAGTDSGNTIYF.

At least ten counts were recorded for this clonotype. This rearrangement joins TRBV2 to TRBJ2-5; TRBD2 aligns across 8 bases. Germline V gives CDR1 SNHLY, CDR2 FYNNEI. After removal of 4 bases from V and 2 bases from J, the junction contained 6 bases not matched to a gene. The CDR3 is made up of 15 amino acids. The CDR3 sequence is CASSGISGGQETQYF. The CDR3 DNA follows: TGTGCCAGCAGTGGCATTTCGGGAGGGCAAGAGACCCAGTACTTC. The entire variable domain, with the rest obtained from reference TRBV2 and TRBJ2-5, is as follows: EPEVTQTPSHQVTQMGQEVILRCVPISNHLYFYWYRQILGQKVEFLVSFYNNEISEKSEIFDDQFSVERPDGSNFTLKIRSTKLEDSAMYFCASSGISGGQETQYFGPGTRLLVL.

This clonotype was detected many times. The rearrangement uses TRBV20-1 and TRBJ2-5; D gene ambiguous. V shed 7 bases and J shed 0 bases, with 12 bases lying between them. From germline, CDR1 is DFQATT and CDR2 SNEGSKA (reference sequence). CDR3 length: 13 residues. The CDR3 protein is CSVKVAYQETQYF. The CDR3 nucleotides are TGCAGTGTCAAGGTGGCCTACCAAGAGACCCAGTACTTC.

The chain couples TRBV9 to TRBJ1-2; possible D gene TRBD1, 6 bases. In germline, CDR1 is SGDLS, CDR2 YYNGEE. This CDR3 has 14 residues. V lost 3 bases to trimming and J lost 2 bases, with 11 bases between them. The CDR3 is CASSATGQNYGYTF. The CDR3 DNA sequence: TGTGCCAGCAGCGCCACGGGACAAAACTATGGCTACACCTTC.

This clonotype was observed at least ten times. The rearrangement links TRBV12-3 or TRBV12-4 to TRBJ2-7; no definite D call. The CDR3 loop spans 14 amino acids. V was clipped by 2 bases and J by 3 bases, with 11 bases between them. This chain's CDR3 is CASSLNARDYEQYF. CDR3 in DNA: TGTGCCAGCAGTTTAAATGCCAGAGACTACGAGCAGTACTTC.

This clonotype was picked up many times. The gene calls are TRBV20-1 and TRBJ2-3, with 7 bases aligning to TRBD2. Losses at the gene ends were 6 bases for V and 4 bases for J; bases not matched to a gene: 4. The CDR3 contains 12 residues. Germline loops: CDR1 DFQATT, CDR2 SNEGSKA (reference sequence). CDR3 residues: CSAQRGPDTQYF. CDR3 nucleotide sequence: TGCAGTGCCCAGCGGGGCCCAGATACGCAGTATTTT.

This clonotype has at least ten counts. This chain joins TRBV29-1 and TRBJ2-1; 10 positions agree with TRBD2. With 3 bases clipped from V and 3 bases from J, the junction kept 8 bases outside the gene matches. This CDR3 region has 16 residues. Germline CDR1 reads SQVTM; CDR2 reads ANQGSEA. The CDR3 region is CSVDWGGTSVYNEQFF. CDR3 bases: TGCAGCGTTGATTGGGGTGGGACTAGCGTCTACAATGAGCAGTTCTTC.

The sample holds many counts of this clonotype. The V and J genes are TRBV9 and TRBJ1-6; D call uncertain. Germline CDR1 reads SGDLS; CDR2 reads YYNGEE. V was trimmed by 4 bases and J by 7 bases, leaving 12 bases between them. There are 14 residues in the CDR3. The CDR3 DNA reads as TGTGCCAGCAGCCCTAGTGGGGTAAATTCACCCCTCCACTTT. This gives the protein CASSPSGVNSPLHF.

This clonotype was observed a few times. The chain couples TRBV10-3 to TRBJ2-2; TRBD2 matches 11 bases. V trimming: 3 bases; J trimming: 5 bases; junction bases outside the gene matches: 11. CDR1 is ENHRY, CDR2 SYGVKD, per germline. CDR3 length equals 18 residues. CDR3 residues: CAISDLSGTSGLTGELFF. The CDR3 coding sequence is TGTGCCATCAGTGATTTATCCGGGACTAGCGGATTGACCGGGGAGCTGTTTTTT.